The sequence of this T cell receptor (beta chain) was determined in a study of cytomegalovirus exposure and HLA in healthy donors. General study findings and limits: For most TCR sequences rarity was the rule, although some public TCRs occurred in many donors.

Note on this clone: Its antigen is not known.

The junction had 9 bases not matched to a gene; V was cut back by 1 base and J by 6 bases. CDR1 is KGHSH, CDR2 LQKENI, per germline. CDR3 length: 16 residues. PCR was performed using 60 Vbeta and 13 Jbeta primers. Profiling relied on immunoSEQ multiplex PCR, and the TCRdb table lists in-frame clones only, not all of them. Of 150,000 to 200,000 clones in the sample, approximately 80% are singletons; the top ten hold 6.3%. The sequence came from a male donor in good health and CMV-seropositive. The chain recombines TRBV18 with TRBJ2-1, with 7 bases lining up with TRBD1. The sample consisted of PBMCs. CDR3 sequence: CASSPRAGGDINEQFF. The CDR3 region has the DNA TGTGCCAGCTCACCACGGGCAGGGGGTGATATCAATGAGCAGTTCTTC.